Detailed here is one T cell receptor (beta chain). This sample stems from a study of blood T cell repertoires in COVID-19. Germline V CDR1 and CDR2: SGDLS, YYNGEE. Trimming left V 4 bases short and J 5 bases short, with 12 bases between. CDR3 length equals 14 residues. Participants were aged about 18 to 95 years, lived in around 25 US areas, and enrolled virtually. Self-reported history from a screening survey and questionnaire set each donor's cohort. Symptom resolution, clearance, or two negative PCRs marked donors in Cohort 3 as recovered. In the original processing: Cell counts per sample came from amplifying reference gene primers. The table came from immunoSEQ multiplex PCR; TCRdb's copy has only in-frame clones and leaves some out. V and J calls and clone size are those listed in that table; D and trimming were worked out from the DNA. The repertoire holds about 310,000 clones, approximately 88% seen once, with just under 9% in the top ten.

Sequencing was carried out using PBMCs or T cells enriched from blood (not recorded which). The V gene is TRBV9, the J gene TRBJ1-4; D ambiguous. This sequence was found in a woman aged 18 to 35 who had recovered from COVID-19. In DNA form, the CDR3 reads TGTGCCAGCAGCCGAGGGTCCTCAAATGAAAAACTGTTTTTT. This encodes CASSRGSSNEKLFF.